The source of this T cell receptor (beta chain) is a study of T cell responses to AZD1222 COVID-19 vaccine. Findings and caveats of the study: Most donors were white British and more were female, and clonal diversity was possibly underestimated. Receipt of two AZD1222 doses was followed by a rise in Spike-specific TCR breadth and depth.

Assay: immunoSEQ multiplex PCR; the TCRdb copy retains only in-frame clones and omits some. The sample carries roughly 80,000 clones, 90% recorded once. As concerns this clone: Its antigen is unidentified.

This CDR3 has 17 residues. Trimming took 1 base from V and 8 from J, leaving 22 bases between them. CDR1 is LNHNV and CDR2 is YYDKDF in the germline V gene (reference sequence). The chain is built from TRBV15 and TRBJ2-3, with a tentative D call TRBD2 (7 bases). The specimen comprised peripheral blood, sampled 28 days after the second AZD1222 dose. This sequence originates from an adult who received the AZD1222 COVID-19 vaccine. The CDR3 is CATSRVGGASPRGTQYF. DNA of the CDR3: TGTGCCACCAGCAGAGTAGGGGGGGCCTCCCCGCGCGGTACGCAGTATTTT.